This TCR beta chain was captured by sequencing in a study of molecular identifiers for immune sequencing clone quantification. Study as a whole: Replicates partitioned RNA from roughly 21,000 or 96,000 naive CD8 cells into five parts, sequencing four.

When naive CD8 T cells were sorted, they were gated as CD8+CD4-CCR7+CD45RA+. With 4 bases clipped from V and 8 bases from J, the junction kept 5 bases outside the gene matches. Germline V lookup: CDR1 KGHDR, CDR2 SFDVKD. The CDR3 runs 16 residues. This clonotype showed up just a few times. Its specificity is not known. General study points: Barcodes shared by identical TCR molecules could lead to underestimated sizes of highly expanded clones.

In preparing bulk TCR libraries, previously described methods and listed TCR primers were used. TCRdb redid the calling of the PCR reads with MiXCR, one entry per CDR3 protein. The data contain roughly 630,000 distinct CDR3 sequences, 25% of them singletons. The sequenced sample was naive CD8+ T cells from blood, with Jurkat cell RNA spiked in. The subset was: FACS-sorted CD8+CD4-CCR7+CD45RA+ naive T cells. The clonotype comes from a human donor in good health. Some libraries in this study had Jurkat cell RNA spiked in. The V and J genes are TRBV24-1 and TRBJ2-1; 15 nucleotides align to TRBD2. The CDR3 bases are TGTGCCACCAGTGACCCGGGACTAGCGGGAGGTGATGAGCAGTTCTTC. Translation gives CATSDPGLAGGDEQFF.